This is a list of T cell receptor beta chains from one sample in a study of blood T cells in healthy people across ages. Each CDR3 protein is one row after TCRdb ran MiXCR on the 5' RACE reads. Of 1 million or so distinct CDR3 sequences in the sample, 35% to 55% were seen once. Sequencing was carried out using blood. The receptors were sampled from a woman in her sixties or seventies in good health. Each CDR3 is given without its conserved first and last residue.

V,J,CDR3
TRBV2,TRBJ2-7,ASTGGGYNEQY
TRBV3-1,TRBJ2-1,ASSQDELAGAVYNEQF
TRBV27,TRBJ2-7,ASSPSAGSPYEQY
TRBV6-5,TRBJ1-5,ASSAPGLNQPQH
TRBV20-1,TRBJ2-5,SARDLGRGTQY
TRBV9,TRBJ2-1,ASQVAPSSYNEQF
TRBV5-1,TRBJ2-1,TSSLRGGYNHNEQF
TRBV10-2,NA,ASSDVVLKETQY
TRBV5-6,TRBJ2-3,ASRLWTGLSETQY
TRBV27,TRBJ2-7,VSSPTGKGFYEQY
TRBV10-3,TRBJ2-1,AISWGSSYNEQF
TRBV29-1,TRBJ2-7,SAGTSKSYEQY
TRBV29-1,TRBJ2-7,SATRGSYEQY
TRBV6-2/TRBV6-3,TRBJ2-2,ASSYNIVGRTRDTGELF
TRBV10-3,TRBJ2-7,AISEPNFRDHYEQY
TRBV6-4,TRBJ2-1,ASSPPGTGVNEQF
TRBV12-3/TRBV12-4,TRBJ2-1,ASSLEGSVASYNEQF
TRBV6-5,TRBJ2-7,ASSPRQTSYEQY
TRBV7-9,TRBJ1-1,ASRSTGVTEAF
TRBV9,TRBJ2-5,ASSGRTGDLKTQY
TRBV20-1,TRBJ2-1,SAARLRGQGSDEQF
TRBV27,TRBJ2-1,ASSLEPGGPYNEQF
TRBV6-2/TRBV6-3,TRBJ2-3,ASSYTTGTGSDTQY
TRBV10-2,TRBJ2-7,ASSEGTGAGTYEQY
TRBV7-9,TRBJ1-2,ASSTTGTLLGYT
TRBV4-1,TRBJ2-1,ASSIKRSSYNEQF
TRBV19,TRBJ2-7,ASTPGTGSYEQY
TRBV4-1,TRBJ2-1,ASSQEPRANNEQF
TRBV20-1,TRBJ2-1,SARGTSGANEQF
TRBV7-2,TRBJ1-2,ASSLGQGSDYGYT
TRBV6-2/TRBV6-3,TRBJ1-2,ASSSTAGTGYT
TRBV7-9,TRBJ2-5,ASSTLQGAGTQY
TRBV5-1,TRBJ2-7,ASSLAGGGAYEQY
TRBV5-1,TRBJ2-7,ASSLPADEQY
TRBV6-6,TRBJ2-1,ASSYGTRPNNEQF
TRBV5-1,TRBJ2-7,EARVWIYEQY